This TCR beta chain was found in a study of T cells in localized non-small cell lung cancer. Findings and limits, study-wide: In adjacent lung appeared a median around 54 of the top 100 tumor clones. It was uninvolved adjacent lung that showed the highest T cell clonality, exceeding tumor.

As to this clone: Its antigen is currently unknown. The DNA is left out, because the CDR3 cannot be placed on it with certainty; the CDR3 is given as TCRdb lists it.

Data came from immunoSEQ multiplex PCR; TCRdb stores just in-frame clones and leaves some out. Here the sample spans 10,000 to 15,000 clones, roughly 82% being singletons. This sequence originates from a male donor aged 60 or over with stage I squamous cell lung carcinoma. The sequenced sample was peripheral blood, obtained before any cancer treatment.

CDR3 sequence reads: CASSSSTDSYNEQFF. The chain recombines TRBV6-4 with TRBJ2-1; the D segment call TRBD1 is taken from the table without a DNA check. The CDR3 has 15 amino acids, counting both end residues. In germline, CDR1 is MRHNA, CDR2 SNTAGT.